The T cell receptor (beta chain) under discussion was sequenced for a study of shared clonotypes between healthy human individuals. Study-wide findings and caveats: Tissues were not sampled, only blood, and their repertoires likely differ.

Libraries were prepared by immunoSEQ multiplex PCR; TCRdb keeps only in-frame clonotypes and omits some of them. This table has about 2 million clones, about 95% appearing once. This CDR3 has 12 amino acids. Looked up from germline, CDR1 is SEHNR and CDR2 is FQNEAQ (reference sequence). The V end was cut by 5 bases, the J end by 11 bases, with 14 bases between. CD45RO-negative cells were positively selected for CCR7, leaving out terminally differentiated effector memory CD45RA+ cells. Worth noting for this clone: No antigen is known for it.

Input material: naive CD8+ T cells sorted from blood. The rearrangement uses TRBV7-9 and TRBJ2-3, with no clear D. The TCR sequence derives from a man aged 18 to 29 in good health. The CDR3 region has the DNA TGTGCCAGCAGCATGGGCCTAGATCGGCAGTATTTT. As protein: CASSMGLDRQYF.